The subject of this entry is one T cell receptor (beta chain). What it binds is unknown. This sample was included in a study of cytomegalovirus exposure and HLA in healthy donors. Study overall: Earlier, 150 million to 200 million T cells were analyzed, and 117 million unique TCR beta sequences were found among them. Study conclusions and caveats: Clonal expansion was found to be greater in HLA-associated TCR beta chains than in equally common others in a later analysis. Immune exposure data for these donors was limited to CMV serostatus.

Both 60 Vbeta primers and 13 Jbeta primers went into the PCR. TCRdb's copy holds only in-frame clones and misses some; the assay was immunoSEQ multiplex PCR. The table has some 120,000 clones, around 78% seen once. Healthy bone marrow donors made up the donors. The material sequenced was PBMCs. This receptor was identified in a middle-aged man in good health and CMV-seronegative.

CDR3 nucleotides: TGTGCCATCAGTGAGCACTGGGACAGTACCTACGAGCAGTACTTC. Its translation is CAISEHWDSTYEQYF. The gene calls are TRBV10-3 and TRBJ2-7; 7 nucleotides match TRBD1. CDR3 size: 15 residues. CDR1 ENHRY and CDR2 SYGVKD come from the germline V gene. J lost 2 bases, V lost 2 bases, and 6 bases had no gene match.